What follows describes a single TCR beta chain. Trimming cost V 0 bases and J 6 bases, with 12 bases left between them. CDR1 is LNHNV, CDR2 YYDKDF, per germline (reference sequence). The CDR3 has 15 amino acids. The data belong to a study of OX40 agonist ivuxolimab in advanced cancers. Clones were read by immunoSEQ multiplex PCR, and TCRdb kept only the in-frame ones, dropping some. The table has 60,000 to 70,000 clones, 80% to 90% seen once. This sequence joins TRBV15 and TRBJ2-1; no firm D call. This TCR came from an adult with an advanced solid tumor such as melanoma, head and neck, liver or kidney cancer. This material consisted of CD4+ or CD8+ T cells sorted from blood, taken in a trial of the OX40 agonist ivuxolimab. DNA for the CDR3: TGTGCCACCAGCAGAGATAAGTCCACCTTCAATGAGCAGTTCTTC. It encodes CATSRDKSTFNEQFF.